This record looks at one T cell receptor beta chain sequence and its context. These data originate in a study of control samples from healthy donors and cancer patients. Trimming took off 6 bases at V and 0 bases at J, with 6 bases between the two ends. Germline assignment: CDR1 SNHLY and CDR2 FYNNEI. The CDR3 contains 13 residues. Assay used: immunoSEQ multiplex PCR; TCRdb lists only in-frame clones, some missing. The sample consists of 75,000 to 80,000 clones, around 90% of them appearing once. The source material was PBMCs. This sequence was found in a woman aged 45-60 years with colorectal cancer. V is TRBV2 and J is TRBJ1-5; unclear D gene. The CDR3 sequence is CASRPYSNQPQHF. DNA of the CDR3: TGTGCCAGCAGGCCCTATAGCAATCAGCCCCAGCATTTT.